This T cell receptor beta chain was captured in a study of T cells after yellow fever vaccination. The V end lost 6 bases, the J end lost 1 base, and 14 bases lay between the germline ends. This CDR3 comprises 15 residues. This clonotype was seen only a few times. From the 5' RACE reads, TCRdb called clonotypes with MiXCR, one entry per CDR3 protein. There are 60,000 to 75,000 distinct CDR3 sequences in the sample; around 7% occur only once, and about 40% lies in the top ten. The chain recombines TRBV12-3 or TRBV12-4 with TRBJ2-3; D is unclear. The receptor was derived from a man aged 18-30 years who received the YFV17D yellow fever vaccine. This material consisted of CD8+ T cells sorted from PBMCs, taken about 41 days after the first yellow fever vaccination. The CDR3 is CASSQPAPGTDTQYF. The CDR3 coding sequence is TGTGCCAGCAGCCAGCCCGCCCCCGGCACAGATACGCAGTATTTT.